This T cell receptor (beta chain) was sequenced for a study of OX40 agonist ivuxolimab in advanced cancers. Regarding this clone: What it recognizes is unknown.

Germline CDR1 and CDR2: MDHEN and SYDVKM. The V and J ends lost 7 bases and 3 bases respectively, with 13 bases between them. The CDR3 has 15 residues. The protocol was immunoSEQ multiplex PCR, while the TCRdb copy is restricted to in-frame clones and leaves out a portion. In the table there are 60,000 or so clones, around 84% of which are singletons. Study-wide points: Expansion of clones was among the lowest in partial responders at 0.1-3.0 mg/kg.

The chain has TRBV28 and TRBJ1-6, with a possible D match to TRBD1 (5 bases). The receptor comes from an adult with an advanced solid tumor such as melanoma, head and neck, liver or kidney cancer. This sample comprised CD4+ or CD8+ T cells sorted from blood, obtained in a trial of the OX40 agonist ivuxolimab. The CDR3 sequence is CASTSGGDYNSPLHF. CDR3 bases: TGTGCCAGCACTTCTGGGGGTGACTATAATTCACCCCTCCACTTT.